This T cell receptor (beta chain) was sequenced for a study of regulatory and conventional T cells in RAG deficiency. Notes on the study in general: In Omenn syndrome, sorted "Tregs" may be peripherally activated cells. Patient subsets had shorter CDR3s; Omenn Treg-Tconv overlap exceeded 80%. RAG-deficient patients showed markedly lower Shannon entropy and higher Simpson indices than control T-cell subsets.

For this clone: Antigen: not known.

Only in-frame clones appear in the TCRdb table, and some are missing; sequencing was by immunoSEQ multiplex PCR. The table lists tens of thousands of clones, approximately 90% of them singletons. There are 14 residues in the CDR3. Germline lookup yields CDR1 SGHTA and CDR2 FQGNSA. The V end was cut by 6 bases, the J end by 6 bases, with 15 bases between. The sample was also reused in another study, on regulatory T cells. That report adds: Amplification used 52 TRBV primers and 13 TRBJ primers. Regulatory T cells showed the strongest V-J pair restriction and V/J gene skewing among patient repertoires.

This chain connects TRBV7-2 to TRBJ1-5, with D perhaps TRBD1 (5 bases). This TCR was sampled from a human donor in good health. Sequencing used CD8+ T cells sorted from blood. The CDR3, as DNA: TGTGCCAGCAGGGGTTGGGGGGAGGGTCAGCCCCAGCATTTT. Translating it yields CASRGWGEGQPQHF.